The clone carrying this TCR beta chain was seen a few times. This specimen comes from a study of T cell repertoires in cytomegalovirus infection. About the study: Carrying CMV and the relevant HLA type showed in public TCR beta signatures.

V dropped 6 bases and J dropped 1 base, with 10 bases sitting between them. The CDR3 spans 13 residues. Germline V lookup: CDR1 MDHEN, CDR2 SYDVKM. TCRdb reprocessed the reads via MiXCR and lists one record per CDR3 protein. Of 250,000 to 300,000 distinct CDR3 sequences in the sample, roughly 26% were seen once. This sequence originates from a human donor in good health (CMV status not recorded). Some clones in this sample may be carry-over from other donors' samples. This chain uses TRBV28 with TRBJ2-7; perhaps TRBD1 as D (6 bases). The sequenced sample was PBMCs. The CDR3 loop is CASRSQGSYEQYF. The CDR3 DNA is TGTGCCAGCAGATCACAGGGATCCTACGAGCAGTACTTC.